These 22 T cell receptor beta chains were sequenced from one sample in a study of T cells in Graves' hyperthyroidism and ophthalmopathy. RNA transcripts yielded amplified TCR beta CDR3 regions. The TCR CDR3 was amplified in a first-round RT-PCR using the HTBI primer set. Using its own MiXCR run on the multiplex PCR reads, TCRdb lists one record per CDR3 protein. The repertoire consists of 200,000 to 250,000 distinct CDR3 sequences, with around 17% occurring once and the leading ten covering around two fifths. Material for sequencing was blood. The receptors shown here come from a middle-aged man with Graves' hyperthyroidism.

The V call is TRBV7-2, the J call TRBJ2-7; D might be TRBD1 (5 bases). The V end was cut by 8 bases, the J end by 7 bases, with 21 bases between. Germline V gives CDR1 SGHTA, CDR2 FQGNSA. The CDR3 is 14 residues long. The CDR3 spells CASSSSSPPGEQYF. CDR3 in DNA: TGTGCCAGCTCATCCTCCTCGCCCCCAGGGGAGCAGTACTTC.

In its sample, this clonotype was seen many times. This chain uses TRBV2 with TRBJ1-6, with a weak D call TRBD1 (5 bases). CDR1 SNHLY and CDR2 FYNNEI come from the germline V gene. The CDR3 runs 13 residues. With 8 bases removed from V and 9 bases from J, the gap between germline ends came to 14 bases. As DNA, the CDR3 is TGTGCCAGCGGACAAGGGCGGCGTTCACCCCTCCACTTT. As protein: CASGQGRRSPLHF.

The chain carries TRBV7-2 and TRBJ1-3; maybe TRBD1 (5 bases). The germline V and J ends were trimmed by 1 base and 4 bases, with 11 bases remaining between them. The CDR3 is 15 residues long. Looked up from germline, CDR1 is SGHTA and CDR2 is FQGNSA. The CDR3 coding sequence is TGTGCCAGCAGCTTAGAGTGGGGGACCGGAAACACCATATATTTT. Its protein product is CASSLEWGTGNTIYF. The full variable domain, its missing parts supplied by reference TRBV7-2 and TRBJ1-3, is GAGVSQSPSNKVTEKGKDVELRCDPISGHTALYWYRQSLGQGLEFLIYFQGNSAPDKSGLPSDRFSAERTGGSVSTLTIQRTQQEDSAVYLCASSLEWGTGNTIYFGEGSWLTVV.

This clonotype came up many times. The J gene is TRBJ2-2, the V gene TRBV6-2 or TRBV6-3; D gene uncertain. With 2 bases removed from V and 2 bases from J, the gap between germline ends came to 9 bases. Germline CDR1 and CDR2: MNHEY and SVGEGT. The CDR3 is made up of 15 amino acids. In nucleotides, the CDR3 is TGTGCCAGCAGTTACGGTCAAGATAACACCGGGGAGCTGTTTTTT. This translates into CASSYGQDNTGELFF.

This rearrangement joins TRBV2 to TRBJ2-6, with TRBD1 identical over 7 bases. Germline loops: CDR1 SNHLY, CDR2 FYNNEI. V trimming: 7 bases; J trimming: 2 bases; junction bases outside the gene matches: 8. This CDR3 spans 16 amino acids. The CDR3 DNA sequence: TGTGCCAGCATGAAGGACAGGTTGGCTGGGGCCAACGTCCTGACTTTC. Translation: CASMKDRLAGANVLTF. The variable domain in full, completed from reference TRBV2 and TRBJ2-6, reads EPEVTQTPSHQVTQMGQEVILRCVPISNHLYFYWYRQILGQKVEFLVSFYNNEISEKSEIFDDQFSVERPDGSNFTLKIRSTKLEDSAMYFCASMKDRLAGANVLTFGAGSRLTVL.

This clonotype has a count of ten or more. The chain employs TRBV30 and TRBJ2-7, with TRBD1 matching 9 bases. The CDR3 runs to 16 residues. V dropped 4 bases and J dropped 2; count of bases not matched to a gene: 12. Germline CDR1 is GTSNPN and CDR2 is SVGIG (reference sequence). The CDR3 nucleotides read TGTGCCTGGATGGGTCCGGGACAGGGAACCCCCTACGAGCAGTACTTC. Amino acids: CAWMGPGQGTPYEQYF.

Many counts were recorded for this clonotype. The chain employs TRBV2 and TRBJ2-3, with D tentatively TRBD1 or TRBD2 (5 bases each). Germline-derived CDR1 and CDR2 are SNHLY and FYNNEI. This CDR3 has 14 residues. V dropped 8 bases and J dropped 0 bases, with 12 bases sitting between them. CDR3 coding DNA: TGTGCCAGCTGGGGCGGGTTTAGCACAGATACGCAGTATTTT. Translated: CASWGGFSTDTQYF.

Of note for this clonotype: A much larger clone is a single base away; this may be a read error. J is TRBJ1-5 and V is TRBV10-3; 12 bases match TRBD1. V lost 8 bases to trimming and J lost 9 bases; unmatched junction nucleotides: 11. CDR3 size: 15 residues. CDR1 ENHRY and CDR2 SYGVKD come from the germline V gene. In DNA, the CDR3 is TGTGCCATCGGCAGGGACAGGGGGCGGGAGGTGCCCCAGCATTTT. Encoded protein: CAIGRDRGREVPQHF.

In this sample, this clonotype turned up many times. The V call is TRBV7-9, the J call TRBJ2-7, with 8 bases aligning to TRBD1. Germline V gene sequence: CDR1 SEHNR, CDR2 FQNEAQ (reference sequence). The CDR3 is made up of 15 amino acids. Trimming cost V 5 bases and J 2 bases; bases outside gene matches: 8. The CDR3 loop is CASSAGQGGTYEQYF. CDR3 nucleotide sequence: TGTGCCAGCAGCGCCGGACAGGGAGGCACCTACGAGCAGTACTTC.

The chain recombines TRBV19 with TRBJ1-2, with 7 bases identical to TRBD1. The ends lost 4 bases at V and 6 bases at J; junction bases unmatched: 5. Germline values: CDR1 LNHDA, CDR2 SQIVND (reference sequence). The CDR3 sequence is 13 residues long. The CDR3 DNA is TGTGCCAGTAGTAACATACAGGGGAATGGCTACACCTTC. Translated: CASSNIQGNGYTF.

Ten or more counts support this clonotype. V usage is TRBV27 and J usage is TRBJ2-7; TRBD2 aligns across 8 bases. Germline V gives CDR1 MNHEY, CDR2 SMNVEV (reference sequence). Unmatched junction bases numbered 4, after V lost 2 bases and J lost 4 bases. The CDR3 loop spans 14 amino acids. The CDR3 protein is CASSLSGGGYEQYF. CDR3 sequence (DNA): TGTGCCAGCAGTTTAAGCGGGGGCGGATACGAGCAGTACTTC.

This clonotype was observed many times. V and J are TRBV19 and TRBJ1-1, with TRBD1 identical over 7 bases. CDR1 is LNHDA, CDR2 SQIVND, per germline (reference sequence). J was trimmed by 4 bases and V by 9 bases; bases with no gene match: 14. The CDR3 extends over 15 amino acids. The CDR3 region is CASRKGAGLGTEAFF. CDR3 DNA: TGTGCCAGCCGAAAGGGGGCAGGGTTGGGCACTGAAGCTTTCTTT.

This clonotype was counted at least ten times. This rearrangement joins TRBV4-3 to TRBJ1-6, with D possibly matching TRBD1 (5 bases). V lost 3 bases and J lost 7, with 7 bases in between. The CDR3 extends over 13 amino acids. CDR1 is LGHNA and CDR2 is YSLEER in the germline V gene. The CDR3: CASSHGANSPLHF. The CDR3 nucleotides are TGCGCCAGCAGCCACGGGGCAAATTCACCCCTCCACTTT.

This clonotype was counted ten times or more. V is TRBV7-3 and J is TRBJ2-1; possibly TRBD1 for D (5 bases). V lost 5 bases and J 5 bases, leaving 13 bases between the germline ends. CDR1 is SGHTA and CDR2 is FQGTGA in the germline V gene. The CDR3 is made up of 14 amino acids. The chain's CDR3 is CASSQLQGHNEQFF. Written as DNA, the CDR3 is TGTGCCAGCAGCCAACTCCAGGGTCACAATGAGCAGTTCTTC.

This sequence joins TRBV2 and TRBJ1-5; D gene ambiguous. Germline loops: CDR1 SNHLY, CDR2 FYNNEI. This CDR3 comprises 17 residues. Trimming cost V 6 bases and J 1 base, with 19 bases left between them. This CDR3 reads CASSLGISGVSNQPQHF. CDR3 in DNA: TGTGCCAGCAGCTTAGGTATCTCCGGGGTGAGCAATCAGCCCCAGCATTTT.

This clonotype occurred many times. The rearrangement links TRBV5-1 to TRBJ2-7; D remains ambiguous. The CDR3 has 15 amino acids. Germline CDR1 SGHRS, CDR2 YFSETQ. V lost 0 bases to trimming and J lost 6 bases, with 16 bases between them. CDR3 amino acids: CASSLARAMGPEQYF. CDR3 bases: TGCGCCAGCAGCTTGGCCCGGGCCATGGGCCCCGAGCAGTACTTC.

This clonotype occurred many times. V is TRBV11-1 and J is TRBJ1-2; D is unclear. This CDR3 has 13 amino acids. The V and J ends lost 0 bases and 5 bases respectively, with 7 bases between them. Germline CDR1 and CDR2: SGHAT and FQDESV (reference sequence). CDR3 amino acids: CASSLAQGYGYTF. The CDR3 region has the DNA TGTGCCAGCAGCTTAGCTCAAGGGTATGGCTACACCTTC.

This clonotype appeared a few times. J is TRBJ1-2 and V is TRBV29-1, with D possibly TRBD1 on 6 matching bases. The CDR3 is made up of 11 amino acids. Germline CDR1 is SQVTM and CDR2 is ANQGSEA. V was clipped by 7 bases and J by 5 bases, with 11 bases between them. The CDR3 loop reads CSAFRGYGYTF. The CDR3 DNA is TGCAGCGCCTTCAGGGGTTATGGCTACACCTTC.

This clonotype has ten or more counts. The rearrangement uses TRBV11-2 and TRBJ1-1; weak D call: TRBD1 (5 bases). CDR3 length equals 15 residues. V lost 1 base, J lost 0 bases, and 9 bases lay in between. The germline CDR1 and CDR2 sequences are SGHAT and FQNNGV. DNA for the CDR3: TGTGCCAGCAGCTTAGTTCAGGGATTGAACACTGAAGCTTTCTTT. This sequence encodes CASSLVQGLNTEAFF.

The sample holds many counts of this clonotype. The DNA of the CDR3 is TGTGCCAGCAGCTTTCAGTACGAGCAGTACTTC. This translates into CASSFQYEQYF. The chain recombines TRBV7-9 with TRBJ2-7; D not certain. Trimming took off 3 bases at V and 4 bases at J, with 4 bases between the two ends. The length of the CDR3 is 11 residues. Germline lookup yields CDR1 SEHNR and CDR2 FQNEAQ (reference sequence). The whole variable domain, remainder taken from reference TRBV7-9 and TRBJ2-7, is DTGVSQNPRHKITKRGQNVTFRCDPISEHNRLYWYRQTLGQGPEFLTYFQNEAQLEKSRLLSDRFSAERPKGSFSTLEIQRTEQGDSAMYLCASSFQYEQYFGPGTRLTVT.

The table lists this clonotype with many counts. This chain connects TRBV20-1 to TRBJ2-7; D possibly corresponds to TRBD2 (6 bases). CDR3 length equals 13 residues. CDR1 and CDR2 (germline): DFQATT, SNEGSKA (reference sequence). V was clipped by 3 bases and J by 1 base, with 10 bases between them. DNA for the CDR3: TGCAGTGCTAGCGGGGGTCATTCCTACGAGCAGTACTTC. As protein: CSASGGHSYEQYF.

This clonotype was recorded a few times. The chain uses TRBV29-1 and TRBJ2-2; 7 bases are shared with TRBD1. The CDR3 sequence is 13 residues long. Germline CDR1 reads SQVTM; CDR2 reads ANQGSEA. Trimming at V came to 7 bases and at J to 4 bases, leaving 6 bases not matched to a gene. The CDR3 protein is CSADPGGTGELFF. CDR3 coding DNA: TGCAGCGCTGACCCAGGGGGCACCGGGGAGCTGTTTTTT.